The 20 T cell receptor beta chains given below trace back to one sample, sequenced in a study of cytomegalovirus exposure and HLA in healthy donors. 60 Vbeta and 13 Jbeta primers were used in PCR. The table came from immunoSEQ multiplex PCR; TCRdb's copy has only in-frame clones and leaves some out. The sample lists roughly 100,000 clones, 65% occurring once. The sample was PBMCs. The receptors originated from a man in his thirties or forties in good health and CMV-seropositive.

The chain uses TRBV11-2 and TRBJ2-7, with D possibly matching TRBD2 (5 bases). Germline V lookup: CDR1 SGHAT, CDR2 FQNNGV. This CDR3 contains 13 residues. V gave up 6 bases and J gave up 4 bases, with 13 bases separating them. The CDR3 loop is CASRQVGVYEQYF. Here the CDR3 DNA reads TGTGCCAGCAGACAAGTCGGGGTTTACGAGCAGTACTTC.

The CDR3 DNA follows: TGTGCCAGCAGTCAACCGGGCCTGAGGGTAAACGAGCAGTACTTC. This encodes CASSQPGLRVNEQYF. The gene calls are TRBV27 and TRBJ2-7; tentatively, D is TRBD2 (5 bases). CDR3 length: 15 amino acids. The V end was cut by 5 bases, the J end by 5 bases, with 19 bases between. Germline CDR1 reads MNHEY; CDR2 reads SMNVEV (reference sequence).

This clone came up a few times. The chain couples TRBV19 to TRBJ1-5, with no clear D. The CDR3 contains 14 residues. V gave up 3 bases and J gave up 5 bases, with 11 bases separating them. Germline V gene data show CDR1 as LNHDA and CDR2 as SQIVND (reference sequence). CDR3 sequence: CASSIATAYQPQHF. CDR3 sequence (DNA): TGTGCCAGTAGTATCGCCACAGCATATCAGCCCCAGCATTTT. Based on the CDR3 plus reference TRBV19 and TRBJ1-5, the full variable domain is DGGITQSPKYLFRKEGQNVTLSCEQNLNHDAMYWYRQDPGQGLRLIYYSQIVNDFQKGDIAEGYSVSREKKESFPLTVTSAQKNPTAFYLCASSIATAYQPQHFGDGTRLSIL.

This clone has only one observation. The junction shows a germline mismatch at one end, possibly a read error. V usage is TRBV7-9 and J usage is TRBJ2-3; 11 bases align to TRBD2. The germline gives CDR1 SEHNR, CDR2 FQNEAQ (reference sequence). This CDR3 spans 17 amino acids. This CDR3 is CSSSLVSRLAGGDTQYF. CDR3 nucleotide sequence: TGTTCCAGCAGCTTAGTGTCCAGGCTAGCGGGGGGTGATACGCAGTATTTT.

The gene calls are TRBV19 and TRBJ2-2; D not certain. There are 14 residues in the CDR3. V shed 4 bases and J shed 3 bases, with 9 bases lying between them. Germline lookup yields CDR1 LNHDA and CDR2 SQIVND (reference sequence). The CDR3 loop reads CASSTLLYTGELFF. CDR3 DNA sequence: TGTGCCAGTAGTACCCTTCTCTACACCGGGGAGCTGTTTTTT.

The V gene is TRBV5-5, the J gene TRBJ1-4, with TRBD1 identical over 7 bases. The CDR3 sequence is 15 residues long. Germline CDR1 SGHKS, CDR2 YYEKEE (reference sequence). V dropped 4 bases and J dropped 6; count of bases not matched to a gene: 9. The CDR3 spells CASSLRARGDEKLFF. The CDR3 bases are TGTGCCAGCAGCCTGCGCGCCAGGGGGGATGAAAAACTGTTTTTT.

The chain uses TRBV6-5 and TRBJ1-1, with a weak D call TRBD1 (5 bases). V was cut by 6 bases and J by 0 bases, with 11 bases left in between. CDR3 size: 14 residues. Germline V CDR1 and CDR2: MNHEY, SVGAGI. The CDR3, as DNA: TGTGCCAGCAGACCCGACAGCATGAACACTGAAGCTTTCTTT. It translates to CASRPDSMNTEAFF.

This clone came up once. The chain is built from TRBV2 and TRBJ2-5; 7 nucleotides agree with TRBD1. TRBJ2-7 matches the DNA end more closely, so the J call is doubtful. CDR1 SNHLY and CDR2 FYNNEI come from the germline V gene. CDR3 length: 14 residues. CDR3 protein: CASTTGVYLYEQYF. The DNA of the CDR3 is TGTGCCAGCACAACAGGGGTGTATCTCTACGAGCAGTACTTC.

V gene TRBV1 combines with J gene TRBJ2-1; the DNA was not used to check the table's D call, TRBD2. TRBV1 is described as a pseudogene. The CDR3 contains 15 residues. CDR3 in DNA: TGCACCAGCAGCCCCGGCGGGGGGGTGGGTAGGGAGCAGTTCTTC. This translates into CTSSPGGGVGREQFF.

The chain uses TRBV11-2 and TRBJ1-2, with no clear D. Germline V gene lookup returns CDR1 SGHAT and CDR2 FQNNGV. The CDR3 spans 15 residues. V gave up 0 bases and J gave up 4 bases, with 12 bases separating them. This chain's CDR3 is CASSLEKAGLYGYTF. For the CDR3, the DNA is TGTGCCAGCAGCTTAGAAAAGGCAGGTCTCTATGGCTACACCTTC.

The rearrangement joins TRBV5-1 to TRBJ2-1, with 8 bases lining up with TRBD2. The CDR3 extends over 15 amino acids. V dropped 5 bases and J dropped 4; count of bases not matched to a gene: 8. Germline lookup yields CDR1 SGHRS and CDR2 YFSETQ. The CDR3, as DNA: TGCGCCAGCAGTCCGGGCGGGGGGCCGTACAATGAGCAGTTCTTC. Translating gives CASSPGGGPYNEQFF.

The genes are TRBV2 and TRBJ2-7; 7 nucleotides agree with TRBD2. This CDR3 is built from 18 residues. CDR1 and CDR2 from the germline V gene are SNHLY and FYNNEI. J gave up 5 bases and V 2 bases, and 18 bases lay outside the gene matches. The CDR3 protein is CASSELLGISSREDEQYF. The CDR3 nucleotides read TGTGCCAGCAGTGAACTCCTTGGGATCAGTTCCCGGGAGGACGAGCAGTACTTC.

This clone has a handful of counts. J is TRBJ2-7 and V is TRBV27, with TRBD1 matching over 9 bases. J lost 4 bases, V lost 6 bases, and 1 base had no gene match. This CDR3 comprises 12 residues. Per germline, CDR1 MNHEY and CDR2 SMNVEV (reference sequence). The CDR3 sequence: CASSGTGYEQYF. In nucleotides, the CDR3 is TGTGCCAGCAGCGGGACAGGGTACGAGCAGTACTTC.

This rearrangement joins TRBV30 to TRBJ1-1; 10 nucleotides align to TRBD1. In germline, CDR1 is GTSNPN, CDR2 SVGIG (reference sequence). V lost 5 bases to trimming and J lost 5 bases; unmatched junction nucleotides: 8. This CDR3 region has 14 residues. The DNA of the CDR3 is TGTGCCTGGGAGACTGGACAGGGGGGGACTGAAGCTTTCTTT. Its translation is CAWETGQGGTEAFF.

The chain combines TRBV6-1 with TRBJ2-5; D is possibly TRBD2 (6 bases). The end of the DNA aligns better with TRBJ2-7, so the J call may be wrong. CDR1 and CDR2 from the germline V gene are MNHNS and SASEGT. The CDR3 is made up of 12 amino acids. CDR3 residues: CASRYSGNEQYF. Written as DNA, the CDR3 is TGTGCCAGCAGGTATAGCGGAAACGAGCAGTACTTC.

This clone was seen only once. The gene calls are TRBV9 and TRBJ1-1; D gene unclear. Germline V gene sequence: CDR1 SGDLS, CDR2 YYNGEE. The V end lost 1 base, the J end lost 3 bases, and 16 bases lay between the germline ends. The CDR3 runs to 16 residues. This CDR3 is CASSVLRRGWDTEAFF. The CDR3 bases are TGTGCCAGCAGCGTACTTCGGAGAGGATGGGACACTGAAGCTTTCTTT.

V and J are TRBV19 and TRBJ2-7, with D maybe TRBD2 (7 bases). The germline V gene encodes CDR1 LNHDA and CDR2 SQIVND (reference sequence). This CDR3 is 13 amino acids long. V was cut by 5 bases and J by 7 bases, with 15 bases left in between. The CDR3 DNA reads TGTGCCAGTAGTTTCTCAGGGGAGGGAGAGCAGTACTTC. Translating gives CASSFSGEGEQYF.

J is TRBJ2-2 and V is TRBV18; D not resolved. The germline V gene encodes CDR1 KGHSH and CDR2 LQKENI. This CDR3 contains 16 residues. Trimming stripped 6 bases from V and 1 base from J, with 15 bases between. CDR3 sequence (DNA): TGTGCCAGCTCCGCCTCCCTATCGGGGAACACCGGGGAGCTGTTTTTT. Translated, it gives CASSASLSGNTGELFF.

About this clone: The germline gene is not matched at one end of the junction; a read error may be the cause. The chain joins TRBV7-9 to TRBJ1-2; D is unresolved. Germline-derived CDR1 and CDR2 are SEHNR and FQNEAQ (reference sequence). This CDR3 is 11 amino acids long. CDR3 in DNA: TGTTCCAGCAGCTTAGGTCCTAGCTACACCTTC. This gives the protein CSSSLGPSYTF.

This clone was seen only a few times. V is TRBV19 and J is TRBJ2-2; TRBD2 is a possible D gene (7 bases). Deletions cut 4 bases from V and 2 bases from J, with 20 bases between. The CDR3 covers 18 residues. Germline V lookup: CDR1 LNHDA, CDR2 SQIVND (reference sequence). In DNA, the CDR3 is TGTGCCAGTAGTACCTGGCCCGGGCGGGGGCCTAACACCGGGGAGCTGTTTTTT. Translating gives CASSTWPGRGPNTGELFF.